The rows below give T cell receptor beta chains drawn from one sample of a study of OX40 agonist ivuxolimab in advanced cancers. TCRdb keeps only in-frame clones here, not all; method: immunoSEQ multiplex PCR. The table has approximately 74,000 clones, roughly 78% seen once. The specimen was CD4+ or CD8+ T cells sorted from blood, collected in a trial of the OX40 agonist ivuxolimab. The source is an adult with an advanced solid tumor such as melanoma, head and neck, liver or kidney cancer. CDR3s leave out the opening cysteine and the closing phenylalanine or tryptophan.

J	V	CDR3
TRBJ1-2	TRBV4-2	ASSQPTENYGYT
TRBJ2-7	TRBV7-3	ASSSSGAPGAEQY
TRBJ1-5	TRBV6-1	ASSYDRHNQPQH
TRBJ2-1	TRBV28	ASRGDSSYNEQF
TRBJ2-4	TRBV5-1	ASSASSGMQNIQY
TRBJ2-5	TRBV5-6	ASSLYKETQY
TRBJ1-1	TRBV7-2	ASSLSANTEAF
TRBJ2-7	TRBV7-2	ASSPTRGEQY
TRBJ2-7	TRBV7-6	ASSLALAGVYEQY
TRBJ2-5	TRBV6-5	ASSSVETQY
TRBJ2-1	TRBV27	ASSLRYAGRKLGQF
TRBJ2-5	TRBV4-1	ASSPRGGGGDVETQY
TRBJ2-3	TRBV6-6	ASSSTGTSGTDTQY
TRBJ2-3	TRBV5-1	ASSSGQGVLTQY
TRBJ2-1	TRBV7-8	ASSPQWGAVNEQF
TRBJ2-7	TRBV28	ASSGGFTGTRYEQY
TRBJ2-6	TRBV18	ASSPKSYSGANVLT
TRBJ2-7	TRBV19	ASSISGGREQY
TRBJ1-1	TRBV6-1	ASSQEGLGTAF
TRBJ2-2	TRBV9	ASSLGPGELF
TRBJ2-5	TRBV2	ASSLRGTETQY
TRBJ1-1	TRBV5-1	ASRATGGFTEAF
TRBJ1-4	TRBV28	ASRASLEGKLF
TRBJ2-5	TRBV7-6	ASSPRAGSETQY
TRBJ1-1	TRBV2	ASSEDHNTEAF
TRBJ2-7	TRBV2	ASSEGGSGNEQY